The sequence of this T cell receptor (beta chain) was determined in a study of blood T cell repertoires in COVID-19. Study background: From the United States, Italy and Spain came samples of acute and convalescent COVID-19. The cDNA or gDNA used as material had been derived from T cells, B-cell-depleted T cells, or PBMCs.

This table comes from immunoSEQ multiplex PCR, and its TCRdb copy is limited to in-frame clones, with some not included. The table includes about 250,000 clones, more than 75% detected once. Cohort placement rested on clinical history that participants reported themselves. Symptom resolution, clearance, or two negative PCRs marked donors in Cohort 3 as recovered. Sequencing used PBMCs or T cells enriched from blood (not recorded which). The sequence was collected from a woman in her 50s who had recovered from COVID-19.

CDR3 sequence reads: CASSTYQGAKNIQYF. The CDR3 DNA reads TGTGCCAGCAGTACCTATCAGGGGGCCAAAAACATTCAGTACTTC. The chain links TRBV28 to TRBJ2-4; possible D gene TRBD1, 6 bases. This CDR3 is built from 15 residues. Germline CDR1 MDHEN, CDR2 SYDVKM. Trimming cost V 5 bases and J 1 base, with 12 bases left between them.